Listed below are T cell receptor beta chains from one sample, sequenced in a study of siplizumab effects on memory and regulatory T cells. Here immunoSEQ multiplex PCR was the method, and the copy in TCRdb shows in-frame clones only, minus some. The data contain about 56,000 clones, about 97% of them singletons. The sequenced material came from naive CD8+ T cells sorted from blood. The receptors here all came from a human donor in good health. Each CDR3 is given with its conserved first and last residue. Each record gives: D gene, clone size, V gene, CDR3 length, J gene, CDR3 protein, CDR3 DNA. D genes are given only for firm matches. Some rows mark clone size as missing; the rest say once, few, many or name a class of expanded clone.

.,.,TRBV7-2,15,TRBJ1-2,CASSTDRLGYYGYTF,TGTGCCAGCAGCACCGACAGGCTCGGGTACTATGGCTACACCTTC
.,.,TRBV7-3,12,TRBJ2-5,CASSFGKGTQYF,TGTGCCAGCAGCTTCGGGAAAGGGACCCAGTACTTC
TRBD1,.,TRBV6-1,13,TRBJ1-5,CASKGTANQPQHF,TGTGCCAGCAAAGGGACAGCAAATCAGCCCCAGCATTTT
.,once,TRBV9,15,TRBJ2-1,CASTLRNGTDNEQFF,TGTGCCAGCACCCTACGGAACGGAACGGACAATGAGCAGTTCTTC
TRBD1,.,TRBV6-5,15,TRBJ2-5,CASSQGQGLGETQYF,TGTGCCAGCAGCCAAGGACAGGGCCTGGGAGAGACCCAGTACTTC
TRBD2,.,TRBV4-1,16,TRBJ2-1,CASSQDPGLAADEQFF,TGCGCCAGCAGCCAAGACCCGGGACTAGCGGCCGATGAGCAGTTCTTC
.,.,TRBV13,13,TRBJ2-2,CASSATVTGELFF,TGTGCCAGCAGCGCCACTGTCACCGGGGAGCTGTTTTTT
TRBD1,.,TRBV4-2,18,TRBJ2-7,CASSQDKQGASIVYEQYF,TGTGCCAGCAGCCAAGATAAACAGGGGGCCAGTATTGTCTACGAGCAGTACTTC
TRBD2,.,TRBV2,15,TRBJ2-5,CASSEPGLDLETQYF,TGTGCCAGCAGTGAGCCGGGACTAGATTTGGAGACCCAGTACTTC
TRBD2,.,TRBV28,17,TRBJ2-1,CASTGTSGSHLGDEQFF,TGTGCCAGCACCGGGACTAGCGGGAGTCACTTAGGCGATGAGCAGTTCTTC
TRBD1,.,TRBV5-6,14,TRBJ2-7,CASSFYRGKIEQYF,TGTGCCAGCAGCTTCTACAGGGGGAAAATCGAGCAGTACTTC
.,.,TRBV4-3,15,TRBJ1-1,CASSQTLQGNTEAFF,TGCGCCAGCAGCCAAACACTCCAGGGGAACACTGAAGCTTTCTTT
TRBD1,.,TRBV2,15,TRBJ1-2,CASRGTGGTNYGYTF,TGTGCCAGCAGGGGGACAGGCGGGACTAACTATGGCTACACCTTC
.,.,TRBV2,14,TRBJ1-1,CASTKLVLDTEAFF,TGTGCCAGCACCAAACTGGTCTTGGACACTGAAGCTTTCTTT
TRBD1,.,TRBV5-5,15,TRBJ2-1,CASSLVDRGYNEQFF,TGTGCCAGCAGCTTGGTCGACAGGGGGTACAATGAGCAGTTCTTC
.,.,TRBV4-1,16,TRBJ1-4,CASSPESPTTNEKLFF,TGCGCCAGCAGCCCAGAATCCCCCACAACTAATGAAAAACTGTTTTTT
.,once,TRBV2,13,TRBJ2-7,CATNRETSYEQYF,TGTGCCACCAACCGGGAGACTTCCTACGAGCAGTACTTC
.,once,TRBV29-1,12,TRBJ2-1,CSMRDSYNEQFF,TGCAGCATGCGGGACTCCTACAATGAGCAGTTCTTC
TRBD2,.,TRBV9,15,TRBJ2-7,CASSEGLAESYEQYF,TGTGCCAGCAGCGAGGGACTAGCGGAATCCTACGAGCAGTACTTC